The source of this T cell receptor beta chain is a study of neurological immune-mediated disorders. Whole-study results and caveats: Multiple sclerosis, the disease with the least TCR clonal expansion, fell below healthy controls, whereas HTLV-1-associated myelopathy showed the most.

This clonotype was detected ten times or more. The antigen remains unidentified. The CDR3 is made up of 13 amino acids. From germline, CDR1 is SNHLY and CDR2 FYNNEI. Trimming shortened V by 7 bases and J by 10 bases, and 19 bases separated the two germline ends. With 10-nucleotide random UMIs, 5'RACE was used to make the cDNA. One entry per CDR3 protein results from TCRdb running MiXCR on the 5' RACE reads. The sample carries tens of thousands of distinct CDR3 sequences, roughly 6.3% recorded once. As healthy controls, volunteers from a blood bank in Maryland, USA, were used. The chain uses TRBV2 and TRBJ1-1; D gene uncertain. The sample was CD4+ T cells from blood. The TCR sequence derives from a woman aged 40 to 55 in good health. CDR3 region: CASTSDGRMGAFF. CDR3 in DNA: TGTGCCAGCACTTCGGACGGTCGGATGGGAGCTTTCTTT.